Shown below are 14 T cell receptor beta chains from a single sample sequenced in a study of T cell responses to AZD1222 COVID-19 vaccine. Produced via immunoSEQ multiplex PCR; TCRdb's table is partial and in-frame only. The data show about 180,000 clones, 80% to 95% seen once. The material sequenced was peripheral blood, taken 28 days after the second AZD1222 dose. Receptors were obtained from an adult who received the AZD1222 COVID-19 vaccine.

This clone has more than one count but fewer than ten. The chain employs TRBV28 and TRBJ2-3, with a tentative D call TRBD2 (6 bases). Trimming left V 4 bases short and J 5 bases short, with 25 bases between. The CDR3 has 18 amino acids. The germline CDR1 and CDR2 sequences are MDHEN and SYDVKM. The CDR3 sequence is CASSSALGLSGPQDTQYF. In DNA form, the CDR3 reads TGTGCCAGCAGTTCGGCCCTCGGGCTTAGCGGACCCCAAGATACGCAGTATTTT. The variable domain in full, completed from reference TRBV28 and TRBJ2-3, reads DVKVTQSSRYLVKRTGEKVFLECVQDMDHENMFWYRQDPGLGLRLIYFSYDVKMKEKGDIPEGYSVSREKKERFSLILESASTNQTSMYLCASSSALGLSGPQDTQYFGPGTRLTVL.

The chain carries TRBV21-1 and TRBJ1-2. TRBV21-1 is termed a pseudogene. CDR3 length equals 16 residues. DNA for the CDR3: TGTGCCAGCAGCAAACCCCAAGGGGGGAAGGGAAATGGCTACACCTTC. Its protein is CASSKPQGGKGNGYTF.

J is TRBJ2-5 and V is TRBV5-4; 10 bases agree with TRBD2. The CDR3 is made up of 17 amino acids. The germline V gene encodes CDR1 SGHNT and CDR2 YYREEE (reference sequence). V shed 0 bases, J shed 2 bases, and the junction held 7 bases outside the gene matches. Here the CDR3 reads CASSLVGTSGEQETQYF. CDR3 nucleotide sequence: TGTGCCAGCAGCTTGGTGGGCACTAGCGGGGAACAAGAGACCCAGTACTTC.

V is TRBV2 and J is TRBJ1-4, with D possibly being TRBD1 (5 bases). This CDR3 has 14 amino acids. The germline V and J ends were trimmed by 9 bases and 3 bases, with 14 bases remaining between them. Germline V gives CDR1 SNHLY, CDR2 FYNNEI. CDR3 protein: CARGGGRSNEKLFF. In nucleotides, the CDR3 is TGTGCCAGGGGCGGGGGACGGTCTAATGAAAAACTGTTTTTT. The whole variable domain, filled in from reference TRBV2 and TRBJ1-4, reads EPEVTQTPSHQVTQMGQEVILRCVPISNHLYFYWYRQILGQKVEFLVSFYNNEISEKSEIFDDQFSVERPDGSNFTLKIRSTKLEDSAMYFCARGGGRSNEKLFFGSGTQLSVL.

The chain recombines TRBV27 with TRBJ1-2, with D unclear. The CDR3 runs 13 residues. The ends were cut back, 4 bases at V and 9 bases at J, with 15 bases in the middle. Germline assignment: CDR1 MNHEY and CDR2 SMNVEV (reference sequence). The CDR3 DNA follows: TGTGCCAGCAGTTCGGGTCGTCCCTCTCGCTACACCTTC. Translating gives CASSSGRPSRYTF.

The chain carries TRBV4-3 and TRBJ2-3, with D possibly being TRBD2 (5 bases). The CDR3 has 17 residues. V shed 4 bases and J shed 6 bases, with 23 bases lying between them. The V gene's germline CDR1 is LGHNA and CDR2 YSLEER. The DNA for the CDR3 is TGCGCCAGCAGCCCCCCCGTAGGGCTAGCCGACCGGGATACGCAGTATTTT. Translated, it gives CASSPPVGLADRDTQYF.

This clone was seen just once. V gene TRBV5-6 combines with J gene TRBJ1-2, with 9 bases lining up with TRBD1. V trimming: 2 bases; J trimming: 5 bases; junction bases outside the gene matches: 4. This CDR3 is built from 14 residues. Germline assignment: CDR1 SGHDT and CDR2 YYEEEE. In nucleotides, the CDR3 is TGTGCCAGCAGCTTCAACAGGGGGCGTTATGGCTACACCTTC. This gives the protein CASSFNRGRYGYTF.

This clone was counted a single time. This sequence joins TRBV7-2 and TRBJ1-3; D is possibly TRBD1 (5 bases). Trimming removed 0 bases from V and 2 bases from J, with 8 bases in between. The CDR3 has 15 amino acids. Germline CDR1 is SGHTA and CDR2 is FQGNSA. CDR3 sequence (DNA): TGTGCCAGCAGCTTAGCGAGGGGCGCTGGAAACACCATATATTTT. It specifies CASSLARGAGNTIYF.

The sample holds one count of this clone. V gene TRBV27 combines with J gene TRBJ1-2; the D gene is possibly TRBD1 (5 bases). Trimming pared 0 bases from V and 4 bases from J, leaving 21 bases between. The CDR3 is 18 amino acids. Germline CDR1 and CDR2: MNHEY and SMNVEV (reference sequence). CDR3 sequence (DNA): TGTGCCAGCAGTTTATCGAGCAGGGCTGTATTTGTGGGCTATGGCTACACCTTC. This codes for CASSLSSRAVFVGYGYTF.

This chain connects TRBV9 to TRBJ1-4; D possibly corresponds to TRBD1 (6 bases). CDR1 is SGDLS and CDR2 is YYNGEE in the germline V gene. Between the trimmed V and J ends, which lost 3 bases and 4 bases, there was a span of 13 bases. CDR3 length equals 15 residues. In nucleotides, the CDR3 is TGTGCCAGCAGCGACGGACAGCAGAATAATGAAAAACTGTTTTTT. It specifies CASSDGQQNNEKLFF.

The V call is TRBV10-3, the J call TRBJ2-3, with D possibly matching TRBD2 (5 bases). This CDR3 comprises 15 residues. The ends were cut back, 2 bases at V and 1 base at J, with 10 bases in the middle. The germline V gene has CDR1 ENHRY and CDR2 SYGVKD. CDR3: CAISEEGVGTDTQYF. DNA for the CDR3: TGTGCCATCAGTGAGGAGGGCGTGGGCACAGATACGCAGTATTTT.

V is TRBV9 and J is TRBJ1-3; D call uncertain. Germline V lookup: CDR1 SGDLS, CDR2 YYNGEE. V was cut by 0 bases and J by 3 bases, with 7 bases left in between. CDR3 size: 14 residues. CDR3 coding DNA: TGTGCCAGCAGCGTAGACCAAAGTGGAAACACCATATATTTT. This gives the protein CASSVDQSGNTIYF.

The chain employs TRBV10-3 and TRBJ1-6; D might be TRBD1 (5 bases). V lost 6 bases, J lost 7 bases, and 13 bases lay in between. Germline lookup yields CDR1 ENHRY and CDR2 SYGVKD. This CDR3 is built from 14 residues. CDR3 bases: TGTGCCATCAGCGAACAGGTCAGGAATTCACCCCTCCACTTT. Protein product: CAISEQVRNSPLHF.

This clone was recorded once. The rearrangement uses TRBV6-5 and TRBJ2-3; the match to TRBD2 covers 7 bases. The germline gives CDR1 MNHEY, CDR2 SVGAGI. CDR3 size: 14 residues. V gave up 6 bases and J gave up 7 bases; unmatched junction bases: 10. The CDR3 DNA sequence: TGTGCCAGCAGCCCGGGACTACCTATACATACGCAGTATTTT. The encoded protein is CASSPGLPIHTQYF.